This is a list of T cell receptor beta chains from one sample in a study of blood T cell repertoires in COVID-19. The assay was immunoSEQ multiplex PCR, and TCRdb's table has in-frame clones only and misses some. Seen here are roughly 230,000 clones, 82% observed once, and the top ten hold about 3.8%. The sample was peripheral blood. All receptors come from a woman older than 75 with acute or convalescent COVID-19. Both conserved end residues are part of each CDR3. Fields, in order: J gene, clone size, V gene, D gene, CDR3 DNA, CDR3 protein. The D gene is left open where the match is weak. Expanded clones are given a class, and other clones once, few, many or no size at all.

TRBJ1-5 few TRBV6-2/TRBV6-3 . TGTGCCAGCAGTTGGGGAGGGTCAGGCAATCAGCCCCAGCATTTT CASSWGGSGNQPQHF
TRBJ2-7 few TRBV5-1 TRBD1 TGCGCCAGCAGGCAGGGGGAGTCCTACGAGCAGTACTTC CASRQGESYEQYF
TRBJ1-2 . TRBV6-1 TRBD1 TGTGCCAGCAGTGACCGGGACAGAAGAGGCTACACCTTC CASSDRDRRGYTF
TRBJ1-1 . TRBV27 . TGTGCCAGCAGGACGGGGGGAAACACTGAAGCTTTCTTT CASRTGGNTEAFF
TRBJ2-4 . TRBV5-4 TRBD2 TGTGCCACCCAGCAACTAGCGTCCGAAAACATTCAGTACTTC CATQQLASENIQYF
TRBJ1-2 . TRBV5-5 TRBD1 TGTGCCAGCAGCTTTATATCCCTCGGGACAGGAGACTATGGCTACACCTTC CASSFISLGTGDYGYTF
TRBJ1-2 . TRBV18 TRBD1 TGTGCCAGCTCACCACTAAGTAGGAGCCAGACAGGGAACTATGGCTACACCTTC CASSPLSRSQTGNYGYTF
TRBJ1-5 . TRBV27 . TGTGCCAGCAGTCCCCGGGGGGGTGCTCAGCCCCAGCATTTT CASSPRGGAQPQHF
TRBJ1-2 few TRBV10-3 . TGTGCCATCAGTGAGTCTGCAGCGCCCTATGGCTACACCTTC CAISESAAPYGYTF
TRBJ1-6 . TRBV2 TRBD1 TGTGCCAGCAGGGACCGACAGGGGAGCTCCTATAATTCACCCCTCCACTTT CASRDRQGSSYNSPLHF
TRBJ1-1 . TRBV12-3/TRBV12-4 . TGTGCCAGCAGTACGGACAGAGCTGAAGCTTTCTTT CASSTDRAEAFF
TRBJ2-5 . TRBV3-1/TRBV3-2 TRBD2 TGTGCCAGCTGGCCTAGCGGTCAAGAGACCCAGTACTTC CASWPSGQETQYF
TRBJ1-1 . TRBV4-1 . TGCGCCAGCAGCCAAGAGACTTTGAGACAGGAAGCTTTCTTT CASSQETLRQEAFF
TRBJ2-2 . TRBV9 TRBD1 TGTGCCAGCAGCTCATCGGGACAGGGGAACACCGGGGAGCTGTTTTTT CASSSSGQGNTGELFF
TRBJ1-3 . TRBV7-2 TRBD1 TGTGCCAGCAGCTTAGCGGGACAGTCCAACACCATATATTTT CASSLAGQSNTIYF
TRBJ1-2 . TRBV7-2 . TGTGCCAGCAGCTTACGAACAGAAAACTATGGCTACACCTTC CASSLRTENYGYTF
TRBJ2-7 . TRBV3-1/TRBV3-2 TRBD2 TGTGCCAGCAGCCAAGAAGCGGGGGCCTACTACGAGCAGTACTTC CASSQEAGAYYEQYF
TRBJ2-5 few TRBV18 TRBD2 TGTGCCAGCTCACCAGCGGGGGGGCCGGAGACCCAGTACTTC CASSPAGGPETQYF
TRBJ1-2 few TRBV6-4 . TGTGCCAGCAGTGAGAGTCCAGGGGCTCTTGGAGGCTACACCTTC CASSESPGALGGYTF
TRBJ2-7 . TRBV9 . TGTGCCAGCAGCGTAGGGCAGTCAGGGGAATACGAGCAGTACTTC CASSVGQSGEYEQYF
TRBJ1-2 . TRBV2 TRBD1 TGTGCCAGCAGTACCCGACAGGGAATAAATGGCTACACCTTC CASSTRQGINGYTF
TRBJ1-5 . TRBV2 . TGTGCCAGCAGGAAAAGGGGAGGGGACAGCAATCAGCCCCAGCATTTT CASRKRGGDSNQPQHF
TRBJ2-3 . TRBV13 TRBD2 TGTGCCAGCAGCTCCCTCGGGGGGTCCGGTACAGATACGCAGTATTTT CASSSLGGSGTDTQYF
TRBJ2-1 . TRBV4-1 TRBD2 TGCGCCAGCAGCCCAGGACTAGTCCAGGGCAATGAGCAGTTCTTC CASSPGLVQGNEQFF
TRBJ1-6 . TRBV6-2/TRBV6-3 TRBD1 TGTGCCAGCAGTTACGGACAGGGGGTTTCACCCCTCCACTTT CASSYGQGVSPLHF
TRBJ1-4 . TRBV9 . TGTGCCAGCAGCGTAGGCCAGTTCGGGGAAAAACTGTTTTTT CASSVGQFGEKLFF
TRBJ2-3 . TRBV6-5 TRBD2 TGTGCCAGCAGATCACTAGCGGGGGGACGCGATACGCAGTATTTT CASRSLAGGRDTQYF
TRBJ1-6 . TRBV9 . TGTGCCAGCAGCGTAGTAACCCTGATTAGCTCCTATAATTCACCCCTCCACTTT CASSVVTLISSYNSPLHF
TRBJ2-1 once TRBV4-1 . TGCGCCAGCAGCCAAGATATTCAGGGCAATGAGCAGTTCTTC CASSQDIQGNEQFF
TRBJ2-3 few TRBV14 . TGTGCCAGCAGCCGCTTCACGGAGTACGGACACACAGATACGCAGTATTTT CASSRFTEYGHTDTQYF
TRBJ1-5 . TRBV4-1 TRBD1 TGCGCCAGCAGCCAAATTACAGGGGTCGAGCCCCAGCATTTT CASSQITGVEPQHF
TRBJ1-2 . TRBV4-1 . TGCGCCAGCAGCCAAGATCAGGCAGGTTTGACTAACTATGGCTACACCTTC CASSQDQAGLTNYGYTF
TRBJ1-5 . TRBV5-6 TRBD1 TGTGCCAGCAGCTCCAGGGGGCGTGTGGCTCAGCCCCAGCATTTT CASSSRGRVAQPQHF
TRBJ2-3 once TRBV3-1/TRBV3-2 . TGTGCCAGCAGCCAAGATATGTTCCTCCCAGATACGCAGTATTTT CASSQDMFLPDTQYF
TRBJ2-6 . TRBV18 . TGTGCCAGCTCACCAATAGAGGGTTCTGGGGCCAACGTCCTGACTTTC CASSPIEGSGANVLTF
TRBJ2-3 once TRBV6-5 . TGTGCCAGCAGTTACAGCGGCACAGATACGCAGTATTTT CASSYSGTDTQYF
TRBJ2-2 few TRBV7-3 . TGTGCCAGCGGGGGACTCCGGAACACCGGGGAGCTGTTTTTT CASGGLRNTGELFF
TRBJ2-3 . TRBV3-1/TRBV3-2 TRBD1 TGTGCCAGCAGCCAAAGATCAGGGGGCCCGGATACGCAGTATTTT CASSQRSGGPDTQYF
TRBJ2-3 . TRBV4-2 . TGTGCCAGCAGCCAGGCAAACACAGATACGCAGTATTTT CASSQANTDTQYF
TRBJ1-1 . TRBV5-1 . TGCGCCAGCAGCCCGAGGGTTACGAACACTGAAGCTTTCTTT CASSPRVTNTEAFF
TRBJ2-5 . TRBV28 . TGTGCCAGCTATTTTCAGGGGGGAGGGACCCAGTACTTC CASYFQGGGTQYF
TRBJ1-1 . TRBV28 . TGTGCCAGCAGGGAAGGGGGTTTGAACACTGAAGCTTTCTTT CASREGGLNTEAFF
TRBJ1-2 . TRBV6-6 . TGTGCCAGCAGTTACTCGGGGCAAAGGGAAGGCTACACCTTC CASSYSGQREGYTF
TRBJ2-5 . TRBV4-1 TRBD2 TGCGCCAGCAGCCAAGGACTAGCGGGGGGCCGGCGAGAGACCCAGTACTTC CASSQGLAGGRRETQYF
TRBJ1-2 . TRBV12-5 TRBD1 TGTGCTAGTGGTTTGGCTGGGCCCTCACAGGGGATCTATGGCTACACCTTC CASGLAGPSQGIYGYTF
TRBJ1-3 few TRBV18 TRBD1 TGTGCCAGCTCACCATTGGGACAGGGAGGCTCTGGAAACACCATATATTTT CASSPLGQGGSGNTIYF
TRBJ2-7 . TRBV5-1 TRBD2 TGCGCCAGCAGCTTGGAAGGCGGGGGGGCGGTCGAGCAGTACTTC CASSLEGGGAVEQYF
TRBJ2-7 . TRBV15 . TGTGCCACCGGTTTAGGGGTCTCCTACGAGCAGTACTTC CATGLGVSYEQYF
TRBJ1-3 . TRBV15 . TGTGCCACCAGCAGAGGGAGGGTCGGAGGAAACACCATATATTTT CATSRGRVGGNTIYF
TRBJ2-3 once TRBV29-1 TRBD1 TGCAGCGTCTCCGGACAGGGCACCTCTAGCACAGATACGCAGTATTTT CSVSGQGTSSTDTQYF
TRBJ2-6 . TRBV7-3 TRBD2 TGTGCCAGCACCGGACGGGGGGGCTCTGGGGCCAACGTCCTGACTTTC CASTGRGGSGANVLTF
TRBJ2-7 . TRBV6-1 . TGTGCCAGCAGTGAAGTGAGATGGCGGGGCTACGAGCAGTACTTC CASSEVRWRGYEQYF
TRBJ1-6 . TRBV6-6 . TGTGCCAGCAGTTACTTCACTTCGGGGAGTTCACCCCTCCACTTT CASSYFTSGSSPLHF